Here is one T cell receptor beta chain with its context. Researchers ran the PCR with 60 Vbeta and 13 Jbeta primers. The data were produced by immunoSEQ multiplex PCR, yet TCRdb's version contains in-frame clones alone and is incomplete. The sample holds approximately 110,000 clones, 70% to 80% seen once. These data come from a study of cytomegalovirus exposure and HLA in healthy donors. This receptor was obtained from a man aged 35-49 years in good health and CMV-seronegative. Sequencing was performed on PBMCs.

The CDR3 DNA reads TGTGCCAGCAGTGTCGGGGGTTCATCTTACGAGCAGTACTTC. Translation gives CASSVGGSSYEQYF. The genes are TRBV6-1 and TRBJ2-7, with D maybe TRBD2 (6 bases). CDR3 size: 14 residues. V was clipped by 4 bases and J by 4 bases, with 14 bases between them. Germline CDR1 MNHNS, CDR2 SASEGT.